The 18 T cell receptor beta chains reported below all come from one sample, sequenced in a study of blood T cell repertoires in COVID-19. The assay was immunoSEQ multiplex PCR, and TCRdb's table has in-frame clones only and misses some. Of about 130,000 clones listed, roughly three quarters were seen once; the top ten hold roughly 20%. The sequenced sample was peripheral blood. Every receptor here comes from a man aged 80 or over with acute or convalescent COVID-19.

This clone was observed a handful of times. CDR3 bases: TGTGCCAGCTCCTCGGGACAGGGTACCGGGGAGCTGTTTTTT. This sequence encodes CASSSGQGTGELFF. The chain carries TRBV6-6 and TRBJ2-2, with 9 bases that match TRBD1. Germline V lookup: CDR1 MNHNY, CDR2 SVGAGI (reference sequence). The CDR3 covers 14 residues. After removal of 8 bases from V and 5 bases from J, the junction contained 6 bases not matched to a gene.

The J gene is TRBJ1-6, the V gene TRBV6-5, with D hard to call. Deletions cut 0 bases from V and 6 bases from J, with 9 bases between. This CDR3 spans 15 amino acids. Germline assignment: CDR1 MNHEY and CDR2 SVGAGI. CDR3 bases: TGTGCCAGCAGTTACTCTTTGCAGGTTAATTCACCCCTCCACTTT. Residues: CASSYSLQVNSPLHF.

This chain uses TRBV28 with TRBJ2-2; maybe TRBD1 (6 bases). CDR1 MDHEN and CDR2 SYDVKM come from the germline V gene. CDR3 size: 14 residues. Trimming left V 10 bases short and J 7 bases short, with 19 bases between. The CDR3 region has the DNA TGTGCCACCGGAAGGGGGACCTCTTTCGGGGAGCTGTTTTTT. Its protein is CATGRGTSFGELFF.

As regards this clone: Other DNA sequences within the sample encode an identical CDR3. The CDR3 sequence is CASSARLAGSTDTQYF. The CDR3 DNA reads as TGTGCCAGCAGCGCAAGACTAGCGGGAAGCACAGATACGCAGTATTTT. The chain uses TRBV7-2 and TRBJ2-3; 11 bases match TRBD2. CDR1 SGHTA and CDR2 FQGNSA come from the germline V gene. Germline trimming cut 5 bases from V and 0 bases from J; bases unmatched to any gene: 4. The CDR3 is 16 residues long.

This clone was seen a handful of times. The J gene is TRBJ2-1, the V gene TRBV4-2, with 7 nucleotides matching TRBD2. Trimming took 3 bases from V and 5 from J; bases not matched to a gene: 10. The CDR3 spans 16 residues. Per the germline V gene, CDR1 is LGHNA and CDR2 is YNFKEQ. CDR3 in amino acids: CASSQIKGRGNNEQFF. CDR3 nucleotides: TGTGCCAGCAGCCAGATAAAGGGGCGGGGGAACAATGAGCAGTTCTTC.

The chain carries TRBV5-1 and TRBJ1-3; D might be TRBD1 (6 bases). The CDR3 has 15 residues. The germline V gene has CDR1 SGHRS and CDR2 YFSETQ. Trimming took off 4 bases at V and 4 bases at J, with 15 bases between the two ends. CDR3 nucleotide sequence: TGCGCCAGCAGCCGGACAGCTGAGCCCGGAAACACCATATATTTT. It translates to CASSRTAEPGNTIYF. The full variable domain, completed using reference TRBV5-1 and TRBJ1-3, is KAGVTQTPRYLIKTRGQQVTLSCSPISGHRSVSWYQQTPGQGLQFLFEYFSETQRNKGNFPGRFSGRQFSNSRSEMNVSTLELGDSALYLCASSRTAEPGNTIYFGEGSWLTVV.

A few counts support this clone. The J gene is TRBJ2-3, the V gene TRBV2; D uncertain. The ends were cut back, 5 bases at V and 1 base at J, with 10 bases in the middle. This CDR3 has 14 amino acids. In germline, CDR1 is SNHLY, CDR2 FYNNEI. CDR3 loop: CASSLGKGTDTQYF. CDR3 nucleotide sequence: TGTGCCAGCAGTTTGGGCAAGGGCACAGATACGCAGTATTTT.

This clone occurred once. This chain uses TRBV29-1 with TRBJ1-1; 8 bases fit TRBD1. Germline V gives CDR1 SQVTM, CDR2 ANQGSEA. This CDR3 has 13 residues. The V gene end was trimmed by 4 bases and the J gene end by 6 bases; junction bases not matched to a gene: 7. The CDR3 region is CSVGTGSNSEAFF. The CDR3 nucleotides are TGCAGCGTTGGGACAGGGTCGAATTCTGAAGCTTTCTTT. Looking up the rest from reference TRBV29-1 and TRBJ1-1 gives the full variable domain: SAVISQKPSRDICQRGTSLTIQCQVDSQVTMMFWYRQQPGQSLTLIATANQGSEATYESGFVIDKFPISRPNLTFSTLTVSNMSPEDSSIYLCSVGTGSNSEAFFGQGTRLTVV.

V is TRBV28 and J is TRBJ1-1, with D possibly TRBD1 on 6 matching bases. With 5 bases removed from V and 1 base from J, the gap between germline ends came to 17 bases. The germline V gene has CDR1 MDHEN and CDR2 SYDVKM. The CDR3 extends over 16 amino acids. The CDR3 DNA sequence: TGTGCCAGCAGTCAAGCCGGGACACCGAAGAACACTGAAGCTTTCTTT. Protein product: CASSQAGTPKNTEAFF.

This clone was found a few times. The J gene is TRBJ2-5, the V gene TRBV6-2 or TRBV6-3, with no clear D. The CDR3 has 11 amino acids. V was pared by 5 bases and J by 5 bases, with 6 bases between. CDR1 and CDR2 (germline): MNHEY, SVGEGT. CDR3 in DNA: TGTGCCAGCAGTCCGCGGGAGACCCAGTACTTC. It is translated as CASSPRETQYF.

Here the CDR3 reads CASSPRSGGNEQFF. CDR3 bases: TGTGCCAGCTCACCAAGGAGCGGCGGCAATGAGCAGTTCTTC. This rearrangement joins TRBV18 to TRBJ2-1, with D possibly matching TRBD2 (5 bases). From germline, CDR1 is KGHSH and CDR2 LQKENI. Trimming removed 2 bases from V and 6 bases from J, with 11 bases in between. CDR3 length: 14 residues.

The gene calls are TRBV5-6 and TRBJ2-3, with 12 bases that match TRBD2. Germline assignment: CDR1 SGHDT and CDR2 YYEEEE. The CDR3 is 16 amino acids. V trimming: 2 bases; J trimming: 1 base; junction bases outside the gene matches: 2. CDR3 coding DNA: TGTGCCAGCAGCTTAGGACTAGCGGGGCGCACAGATACGCAGTATTTT. Protein sequence: CASSLGLAGRTDTQYF.

This chain's CDR3 is CASRDISYSGNTIYF. For the CDR3, the DNA is TGTGCCAGCCGGGACATATCCTACTCTGGAAACACCATATATTTT. The rearrangement joins TRBV3-1 (or the pseudogene TRBV3-2) to TRBJ1-3; a possible D gene is TRBD1 (6 bases). Deletions cut 8 bases from V and 0 bases from J, with 14 bases between. CDR3 size: 15 residues. CDR1 is LGHDT and CDR2 is YNNKEL in the germline V gene (reference sequence).

This chain joins TRBV4-1 and TRBJ2-2; D is uncertain. Looked up from germline, CDR1 is MGHRA and CDR2 is YSYEKL. This CDR3 comprises 16 residues. V shed 4 bases and J shed 0 bases, with 12 bases lying between them. The CDR3, as DNA: TGCGCCAGCAGCCCCCGTAGTACCTCGAACACCGGGGAGCTGTTTTTT. This codes for CASSPRSTSNTGELFF.

The chain uses TRBV3-1 (or the pseudogene TRBV3-2) and TRBJ1-1; D may be TRBD1 (5 bases). Trimming stripped 1 base from V and 0 bases from J, with 6 bases between. The CDR3 has 14 amino acids. Looked up from germline, CDR1 is LGHDT and CDR2 is YNNKEL (reference sequence). Written as DNA, the CDR3 is TGTGCCAGCAGCCAAGCAGGGCTGAACACTGAAGCTTTCTTT. Its protein is CASSQAGLNTEAFF.

The table lists this clone with a few counts. J is TRBJ2-1 and V is TRBV6-5, with 8 positions matching TRBD2. The junction had 17 bases not matched to a gene; V was cut back by 10 bases and J by 9 bases. Germline CDR1 is MNHEY and CDR2 is SVGAGI. There are 15 residues in the CDR3. Here the CDR3 DNA reads TGTGCCACCTCCCCGAGGAGGACGGGGGGGTTTGAGCAGTTCTTC. Its translation is CATSPRRTGGFEQFF.

V gene TRBV10-3 combines with J gene TRBJ1-6, with 8 nucleotides matching TRBD1. The V gene's germline CDR1 is ENHRY and CDR2 SYGVKD. This CDR3 spans 15 amino acids. J was trimmed by 7 bases and V by 9 bases; bases with no gene match: 11. This CDR3 reads CAIGQGGTDNSPLHF. CDR3 sequence (DNA): TGTGCCATAGGACAGGGTGGGACGGACAATTCACCCCTCCACTTT.

CDR3 amino acids: CASSVDSRREETQYF. Here the CDR3 DNA reads TGTGCCAGCAGCGTAGACAGTCGGAGGGAAGAGACCCAGTACTTC. The chain uses TRBV9 and TRBJ2-5, with a weak D call TRBD2 (6 bases). The germline gives CDR1 SGDLS, CDR2 YYNGEE. The CDR3 extends over 15 amino acids. Trimming cost V 0 bases and J 3 bases, with 12 bases left between them.